This paragraph reports one T cell receptor beta chain. Its antigen is not identified. Given a much more abundant clone one base away, this may be a read error. CDR3 length: 14 amino acids. Germline CDR1 reads ENHRY; CDR2 reads SYGVKD. The source of the sample is a study of blood T cells in healthy people across ages. A J-beta primer mix and a sample-barcoded 5' primer were used in a second PCR of about 6 to 12 cycles. TCRdb itself ran the 5' RACE reads through MiXCR, one entry per CDR3 protein. The profile shows just under 900,000 distinct CDR3 sequences, around 30% of them singletons. Study conclusions and caveats: A strong correlation was found between TCR beta diversity and the percentage of naive T cells. The study regarded diversity estimates from one million T cells as underestimates. Naive CD4+ cells and diversity were both higher in long-lived donors than in aged donors.

The sample consisted of blood. The chain couples TRBV10-3 to TRBJ2-3; 8 bases agree with TRBD1. The sequence was collected from a woman older than 75 in good health. CDR3 in DNA: TGTGCCATCAGTGATGGACAGGGCACAGATACGCGGTATTTT. Translated: CAISDGQGTDTRYF.